This TCR beta chain came from a study of cytomegalovirus exposure and HLA in healthy donors. Overall study findings and caveats: Within the 100 to 150 validation repertoires, first-cohort TCR clusters tended to co-occur, according to a later analysis. Specificity of a few CMV-associated chains for CMV antigens was verified in vitro. About 150 TCR beta chains were listed as cytomegalovirus-associated.

On this clone itself: The antigen is not known.

TCRdb's table, derived via immunoSEQ multiplex PCR, lists solely in-frame clones and lacks some. The sample shows about 150,000 clones, 80% to 90% of them seen only once. CDR3 length: 14 residues. V was clipped by 3 bases and J by 1 base; unmatched bases: 2. Germline CDR1 SGHRS, CDR2 YFSETQ. It was the approximately 130-subject validation cohort, separate from the approximately 620-subject first cohort, to which the donors belonged. The genes are TRBV5-1 and TRBJ2-3, with 7 bases identical to TRBD1. Sequenced input: PBMCs. This TCR was recovered from a woman under 40 in good health and CMV-seropositive. CDR3 loop: CASSSGQGTDTQYF. CDR3 nucleotide sequence: TGCGCCAGCAGCTCCGGACAGGGCACAGATACGCAGTATTTT.